Each of the 9 T cell receptor beta chains below was sequenced from the same sample in a study of T cells in women clearing cervical HPV infection. Sequencing used immunoSEQ multiplex PCR; TCRdb keeps in-frame clones, though not all of them. This listing includes about 32,000 clones. Sequenced sample: blood buffy coat. These receptors were taken from a woman between 18 and 70 years old with a cervical HPV16 infection that either progressed to CIN3+ or cleared (not recorded which).

The CDR3 loop is CSVVPRAGGFNEQFF. The DNA read from the CDR3 is TGCAGCGTCGTCCCACGGGCGGGGGGATTCAATGAG. V and J are TRBV29-1 and TRBJ2-1; TRBD2 agrees at 8 bases. The CDR3 goes on 3 residues after the read ends, and that part is filled in from the germline J gene. V was clipped by 6 bases and J by 6 bases; unmatched bases: 13. The germline V gene encodes CDR1 SQVTM and CDR2 ANQGSEA. The CDR3 sequence is 15 residues long.

Details on this clone: Read coverage stops 3 residues before the CDR3 terminus; the germline J gene supplies the remainder. This chain links TRBV6-1 with TRBJ2-7, with D tentatively TRBD1 (5 bases). The CDR3 runs to 14 residues. Trimming pared 0 bases from V and 3 bases from J, leaving 9 bases between. Germline CDR1 MNHNS, CDR2 SASEGT. The CDR3 bases that were read are TGTGCCAGCAGTGAAGCACAGGACGGCTACGAG. Translation gives CASSEAQDGYE. The whole CDR3 sequence is CASSEAQDGYEQYF.

With respect to this clone: The read terminates 3 residues before the CDR3 end, so the remaining end is supplied by the germline J gene. The chain has TRBV19 and TRBJ1-2; 8 positions agree with TRBD1. V shed 3 bases and J 6 bases; nucleotides not matched to a gene: 6. The CDR3 sequence is 14 residues long. The germline CDR1 and CDR2 sequences are LNHDA and SQIVND (reference sequence). CDR3 residues: CASSITSGGDGYTF. The sequenced part of the CDR3 DNA is TGTGCCAGTAGTATTACCTCAGGGGGCGATGGC.

A note on this clone: The DNA ends 3 residues before the CDR3 does, and the rest of the CDR3 is filled in from the germline J gene. The J gene is TRBJ2-3, the V gene TRBV18; 8 bases align to TRBD1. The CDR3 runs to 16 residues. Germline V gives CDR1 KGHSH, CDR2 LQKENI. CDR3 sequence reads: CASSPAGQAGNQPQYF. CDR3 DNA, as far as it was read: TGTGCCAGCTCACCGGCGGGACAGGCTGGCAATCAGCCG.

A note on this clone: The missing CDR3 end, 3 residues past where the read stops, is filled in from the germline J gene. The V call is TRBV19, the J call TRBJ1-5; the D is unclear. Looked up from germline, CDR1 is LNHDA and CDR2 is SQIVND (reference sequence). The CDR3 sequence is 14 residues long. V gave up 2 bases and J gave up 0 bases, with 5 bases separating them. CDR3 amino acids: CASSIYLSNQPQHF. The sequenced CDR3 bases are TGTGCCAGTAGTATATATCTTAGCAATCAGCCC.

On this clone: Read sequence stops 3 residues before the CDR3 end, and the germline J gene provides the missing end. The V and J genes are TRBV6-2 or TRBV6-3 and TRBJ1-5; TRBD1 might be the D (5 bases). This CDR3 has 15 residues. Looked up from germline, CDR1 is MNHEY and CDR2 is SVGEGT. The V end lost 2 bases, the J end lost 0 bases, and 8 bases lay between the germline ends. The CDR3 loop reads CASSYSRVSNQPQHF. CDR3 DNA, as far as it was read: TGTGCCAGCAGTTACAGCAGGGTTAGCAATCAGCCC.

Concerning this clone: The CDR3 end lies 3 residues beyond the end of the read and is filled in from the germline J gene. The V call is TRBV7-8, the J call TRBJ1-3; perhaps TRBD1 as D (6 bases). With 5 bases removed from V and 3 bases from J, the gap between germline ends came to 11 bases. Per the germline V gene, CDR1 is SGHVS and CDR2 is FQNEAQ. CDR3 length: 14 amino acids. The CDR3 is CASSADSGGNTIYF. The part of the CDR3 DNA that was read is TGTGCCAGCAGCGCGGACAGCGGTGGAAACACC.

Worth noting for this clone: The read comes to an end 3 residues before the CDR3 does, leaving the germline J gene to fill in the end. This chain uses TRBV7-9 with TRBJ1-6; D is undetermined. The CDR3 sequence is 14 residues long. The germline V gene encodes CDR1 SEHNR and CDR2 FQNEAQ (reference sequence). V was pared by 4 bases and J by 7 bases, with 11 bases between. This CDR3 reads CASSSGLSNSPLHF. The CDR3 bases that were read are TGTGCCAGCAGCTCCGGTTTGTCAAATTCACCC.

Comment on this clone: A read error may produce the germline difference seen at one junction end. Read sequence stops 3 residues before the CDR3 end, and the germline J gene provides the missing end. The chain has TRBV4-2 and TRBJ2-1, with D possibly being TRBD2 (6 bases). This CDR3 contains 15 residues. The germline CDR1 and CDR2 sequences are LGHNA and YNFKEQ. Partial CDR3 DNA: TGCGCCAGCAGCCAAGACTTCGGAGGGTACAATGAG. Its protein is CASSQDFGGYNE. The CDR3 in full is CASSQDFGGYNEQFF.